These 28 T cell receptor beta chains came from one sample sequenced in a study of T cell responses to AZD1222 COVID-19 vaccine. The repertoire was sequenced with immunoSEQ multiplex PCR; TCRdb's copy has only in-frame clones and lacks some. The sample carries around 100,000 clones, nearly 90% recorded once. This sample comprised peripheral blood, obtained on day 0 of AZD1222 vaccination. All receptors come from an adult in good health.

This clone has just a few counts. The rearrangement joins TRBV25-1 to TRBJ2-7; D gene ambiguous. Deletions cut 0 bases from V and 4 bases from J, with 19 bases between. Per germline, CDR1 MGHDK and CDR2 SYGVNS. The CDR3 runs 17 residues. CDR3 bases: TGTGCCAGCAGTGAATATAGGTCGTCAGGACGGACGTACGAGCAGTACTTC. It specifies CASSEYRSSGRTYEQYF.

CDR3 nucleotide sequence: TGTGCCAGCAGCCGGTGGCAGGGCCCGTATGGCTACACCTTC. Translating gives CASSRWQGPYGYTF. This rearrangement joins TRBV7-2 to TRBJ1-2; a possible D gene is TRBD1 (5 bases). The ends were cut back, 5 bases at V and 5 bases at J, with 15 bases in the middle. The V gene's germline CDR1 is SGHTA and CDR2 FQGNSA. CDR3 length: 14 residues. The full variable domain, completed using reference TRBV7-2 and TRBJ1-2, is GAGVSQSPSNKVTEKGKDVELRCDPISGHTALYWYRQSLGQGLEFLIYFQGNSAPDKSGLPSDRFSAERTGGSVSTLTIQRTQQEDSAVYLCASSRWQGPYGYTFGSGTRLTVV.

The V call is TRBV24-1, the J call TRBJ2-1, with 10 bases matching TRBD2. Germline CDR1 and CDR2: KGHDR and SFDVKD. CDR3 length: 15 amino acids. The V segment lost 4 bases and the J segment 8 bases; nucleotides outside the gene matches: 7. The DNA of the CDR3 is TGTGCCACCAGTGACTCGCTAGCGGGAGTGGATGAGCAGTTCTTC. As protein: CATSDSLAGVDEQFF.

The DNA for the CDR3 is TGCGCCAGCAGTGAGTCTTGGGTAACCTTTGAAGCTTTCTTT. Protein: CASSESWVTFEAFF. The chain couples TRBV10-2 to TRBJ1-1; D is unresolved. Germline lookup yields CDR1 WSHSY and CDR2 SAAADI. The CDR3 is 14 residues long. Deletions cut 0 bases from V and 7 bases from J, with 12 bases between.

The V gene is TRBV5-5, the J gene TRBJ2-5; no clear D gene. V was clipped by 0 bases and J by 5 bases, with 11 bases between them. Germline-derived CDR1 and CDR2 are SGHKS and YYEKEE (reference sequence). The length of the CDR3 is 14 residues. CDR3 sequence (DNA): TGTGCCAGCAGCTTGGGTTCAGGACGGGAGACCCAGTACTTC. This codes for CASSLGSGRETQYF.

V usage is TRBV12-3 or TRBV12-4 and J usage is TRBJ1-6, with 8 nucleotides matching TRBD1. V gave up 5 bases and J gave up 8 bases; unmatched junction bases: 2. This CDR3 comprises 13 residues. The CDR3 sequence: CASSGQGYSPLHF. The CDR3 bases are TGTGCCAGCAGTGGACAGGGTTATTCACCCCTCCACTTT.

The V gene is TRBV24-1, the J gene TRBJ2-3; 9 positions match TRBD1. The CDR3 loop spans 13 amino acids. Losses at the gene ends were 12 bases for V and 1 base for J; bases not matched to a gene: 4. Germline lookup yields CDR1 KGHDR and CDR2 SFDVKD. CDR3 DNA sequence: TGTGCCTCAGGGGACAGGGGCACAGATACGCAGTATTTT. This encodes CASGDRGTDTQYF.

This clone was found once. The J gene is TRBJ2-1, the V gene TRBV10-1; the D is unclear. V was cut by 4 bases and J by 2 bases, with 15 bases left in between. Germline assignment: CDR1 WNHNN and CDR2 SYGVQD (reference sequence). The CDR3 is 16 amino acids. The CDR3, as DNA: TGCGCCAGCAGTGCAAAGTCGAGAATTACCTACAATGAGCAGTTCTTC. Translating it yields CASSAKSRITYNEQFF.

The rearrangement links TRBV12-3 or TRBV12-4 to TRBJ1-1; unclear D gene. Trimming left V 3 bases short and J 7 bases short, with 12 bases between. CDR3 length equals 13 residues. CDR3 residues: CASSLRAEGEAFF. CDR3 bases: TGTGCCAGCAGTTTGCGGGCAGAAGGTGAAGCTTTCTTT.

V is TRBV6-2 or TRBV6-3 and J is TRBJ2-5; D call uncertain. Germline-derived CDR1 and CDR2 are MNHEY and SVGEGT. The CDR3 runs 14 residues. V was clipped by 2 bases and J by 1 base, with 8 bases between them. CDR3 amino acids: CASSYRVSQETQYF. The CDR3 DNA reads as TGTGCCAGCAGTTACAGGGTCTCCCAAGAGACCCAGTACTTC.

The V and J genes are TRBV18 and TRBJ2-1; tentatively, D is TRBD2 (5 bases). The V gene's germline CDR1 is KGHSH and CDR2 LQKENI. The CDR3 totals 14 residues. Trimming cost V 3 bases and J 3 bases, with 9 bases left between them. As DNA, the CDR3 is TGTGCCAGCTCACCGCAGAGGGACTACAATGAGCAGTTCTTC. It translates to CASSPQRDYNEQFF.

This sequence joins TRBV7-2 and TRBJ2-7; 13 bases match TRBD2. The CDR3 covers 13 residues. The junction had 4 bases not matched to a gene; V was cut back by 5 bases and J by 9 bases. CDR1 is SGHTA, CDR2 FQGNSA, per germline. The CDR3 nucleotides are TGTGCCAGCAGCCCAGGGACTAGCGGGGCGCAGTACTTC. Translation: CASSPGTSGAQYF.

The chain combines TRBV18 with TRBJ2-7; 8 bases are a match to TRBD2. Per germline, CDR1 KGHSH and CDR2 LQKENI. The V gene end was trimmed by 6 bases and the J gene end by 5 bases; junction bases not matched to a gene: 9. The CDR3 has 14 amino acids. CDR3 bases: TGTGCCAGCTCCCCCGGGCGGGGGGCAGACGAGCAGTACTTC. Residues: CASSPGRGADEQYF. Full variable domain (outside the CDR3, taken from reference TRBV18 and TRBJ2-7): NAGVMQNPRHLVRRRGQEARLRCSPMKGHSHVYWYRQLPEEGLKFMVYLQKENIIDESGMPKERFSAEFPKEGPSILRIQQVVRGDSAAYFCASSPGRGADEQYFGPGTRLTVT.

This sequence joins TRBV19 and TRBJ2-1; D call uncertain. Germline CDR1 and CDR2: LNHDA and SQIVND (reference sequence). V shed 5 bases and J shed 6 bases, with 14 bases lying between them. CDR3 size: 14 residues. The CDR3 spells CASSYQPDTNEQFF. In DNA, the CDR3 is TGTGCCAGTAGTTACCAGCCTGATACCAATGAGCAGTTCTTC.

The rearrangement uses TRBV7-6 and TRBJ2-3; unclear D gene. CDR3 length equals 15 residues. V was cut by 1 base and J by 4 bases, with 12 bases left in between. Germline CDR1 reads SGHVS; CDR2 reads FNYEAQ. The CDR3 sequence is CASSLGGRNADTQYF. CDR3 sequence (DNA): TGTGCCAGCAGCTTAGGTGGTAGAAATGCAGATACGCAGTATTTT.

The chain carries TRBV7-2 and TRBJ2-1; the D gene is possibly TRBD1 (6 bases). V lost 5 bases and J 8 bases, leaving 16 bases between the germline ends. In germline, CDR1 is SGHTA, CDR2 FQGNSA. This CDR3 is 14 amino acids long. The CDR3 nucleotides read TGTGCCAGCAGCCTAGAGCAGGGGAGCGATGAGCAGTTCTTC. It translates to CASSLEQGSDEQFF.

J is TRBJ2-7 and V is TRBV19; a possible D gene is TRBD2 (5 bases). Germline CDR1 and CDR2: LNHDA and SQIVND (reference sequence). The CDR3 is 13 residues long. V shed 6 bases and J shed 4 bases, with 13 bases lying between them. The CDR3 is CASSNPGEYEQYF. CDR3 DNA sequence: TGTGCCAGTAGCAACCCCGGGGAATACGAGCAGTACTTC.

The chain couples TRBV27 to TRBJ2-1; D tentatively reads TRBD1 or TRBD2 (5 bases each). The V gene lost 6 bases and the J gene lost 4 bases, with 16 bases spanning the gap. Germline lookup yields CDR1 MNHEY and CDR2 SMNVEV (reference sequence). CDR3 length: 15 amino acids. CDR3 nucleotides: TGTGCCAGCAGCCTAAACGCTGGGGGTTACAATGAGCAGTTCTTC. Amino acids: CASSLNAGGYNEQFF.

The chain recombines TRBV20-1 with TRBJ1-1; D unresolved. Germline CDR1 is DFQATT and CDR2 is SNEGSKA (reference sequence). Trimming shortened V by 3 bases and J by 7 bases, and 15 bases separated the two germline ends. The CDR3 is 13 residues long. The CDR3 loop is CSASQPTGLEAFF. Here the CDR3 DNA reads TGCAGTGCTAGTCAACCGACCGGTCTTGAAGCTTTCTTT.

The V and J genes are TRBV7-2 and TRBJ2-1; the D is unclear. In germline, CDR1 is SGHTA, CDR2 FQGNSA. This CDR3 is 12 amino acids long. Trimming shortened V by 2 bases and J by 8 bases, and 7 bases separated the two germline ends. The CDR3 is CASSLMGYEQFF. DNA of the CDR3: TGTGCCAGCAGCTTAATGGGCTATGAGCAGTTCTTC.

This sequence joins TRBV7-6 and TRBJ2-1, with D possibly matching TRBD1 (5 bases). CDR1 SGHVS and CDR2 FNYEAQ come from the germline V gene. Trimming pared 1 base from V and 5 bases from J, leaving 12 bases between. CDR3 length: 15 residues. CDR3 sequence: CASSLVAGQNNEQFF. The DNA for the CDR3 is TGTGCCAGCAGCTTAGTGGCAGGGCAGAACAATGAGCAGTTCTTC.

The V call is TRBV5-8, the J call TRBJ2-2; D possibly uses TRBD1 or TRBD2 (5 bases each). Trimming removed 4 bases at V and 2 bases at J, with 15 bases between. The germline V gene encodes CDR1 SGHTS and CDR2 YDEGEE. The length of the CDR3 is 16 residues. The CDR3 loop reads CASSPYRGVNTGELFF. The CDR3 DNA reads as TGTGCCAGCAGCCCGTATAGGGGAGTTAACACCGGGGAGCTGTTTTTT.

The V and J genes are TRBV19 and TRBJ2-5; a possible D gene is TRBD1 (6 bases). Germline values: CDR1 LNHDA, CDR2 SQIVND (reference sequence). Trimming cost V 7 bases and J 2 bases, with 14 bases left between them. The CDR3 has 14 residues. The CDR3 reads CASIQGLRQETQYF. The CDR3 DNA sequence: TGTGCCAGTATCCAGGGGTTACGGCAAGAGACCCAGTACTTC.

The chain has TRBV13 and TRBJ2-2; perhaps TRBD2 as D (5 bases). Germline V gives CDR1 PRHDT, CDR2 FYEKMQ (reference sequence). This CDR3 is built from 13 residues. Trimming left V 5 bases short and J 5 bases short, with 9 bases between. CDR3 in DNA: TGTGCCAGCAGCCTACGGGGAACCGGGGAGCTGTTTTTT. Protein product: CASSLRGTGELFF.

The chain couples TRBV28 to TRBJ2-1; a weak D match, TRBD1 (6 bases). Germline assignment: CDR1 MDHEN and CDR2 SYDVKM. The CDR3 runs 15 residues. V was pared by 6 bases and J by 3 bases, with 15 bases between. The CDR3 loop is CASRPTGTLYNEQFF. CDR3 nucleotide sequence: TGTGCCAGCAGACCAACCGGGACACTCTACAATGAGCAGTTCTTC.

The rearrangement joins TRBV4-3 to TRBJ2-1; no clear D. The V and J ends lost 3 bases and 3 bases respectively, with 9 bases between them. Germline CDR1 is LGHNA and CDR2 is YSLEER. The CDR3 contains 14 residues. The chain's CDR3 is CASSQAWDYNEQFF. As DNA, the CDR3 is TGCGCCAGCAGCCAGGCCTGGGACTACAATGAGCAGTTCTTC.

V is TRBV7-2 and J is TRBJ2-7; D unresolved. Trimming left V 1 base short and J 0 bases short, with 10 bases between. CDR1 SGHTA and CDR2 FQGNSA come from the germline V gene. The CDR3 totals 15 residues. CDR3 protein: CASSLVHSLSYEQYF. CDR3 nucleotide sequence: TGTGCCAGCAGCTTAGTGCACAGCCTCTCCTACGAGCAGTACTTC.

The chain is built from TRBV11-2 and TRBJ2-3; D not certain. Germline V gene data show CDR1 as SGHAT and CDR2 as FQNNGV. The CDR3 runs to 15 residues. V gave up 1 base and J gave up 1 base, with 9 bases separating them. CDR3 loop: CASSLGVWRTDTQYF. The CDR3 DNA reads TGTGCCAGCAGCTTAGGTGTGTGGCGCACAGATACGCAGTATTTT. Full variable domain (rest looked up from reference TRBV11-2 and TRBJ2-3): EAGVAQSPRYKIIEKRQSVAFWCNPISGHATLYWYQQILGQGPKLLIQFQNNGVVDDSQLPKDRFSAERLKGVDSTLKIQPAKLEDSAVYLCASSLGVWRTDTQYFGPGTRLTVL.